The T cell receptor (beta chain) described here comes from a study of beta chain features in type 1 diabetes. The wider study: Cell yields, gender and age were comparable in patients and healthy donors. Study-level points and caveats: Naive, central memory and Treg TCRB repertoires seemed to resemble each other more closely in patients than they did in healthy donors.

Expressed TCRB transcripts were sequenced after all isolated RNA was converted to cDNA. Regulatory, naive and central memory T cell samples averaged approximately 3.8 million reads. Measured with immunoSEQ multiplex PCR; TCRdb has only the in-frame clones, and not every one. The sample includes hundreds of thousands of clones, about 70% of them seen just once. From germline, CDR1 is GTSNPN and CDR2 SVGIG (reference sequence). The CDR3 loop spans 20 amino acids. V dropped 0 bases and J dropped 0; count of bases not matched to a gene: 10. Turning to this clone: Its antigen is unknown.

The TCR originated in a man aged 25-45 years in good health. Sequencing was done on a sample of naive CD4+ T cells from blood. The chain has TRBV30 and TRBJ2-1; 14 bases are shared with TRBD2. The CDR3 loop is CAWSVEGGTSGGLSYNEQFF. For the CDR3, the DNA is TGTGCCTGGAGTGTGGAGGGAGGGACTAGCGGGGGCCTCTCCTACAATGAGCAGTTCTTC.